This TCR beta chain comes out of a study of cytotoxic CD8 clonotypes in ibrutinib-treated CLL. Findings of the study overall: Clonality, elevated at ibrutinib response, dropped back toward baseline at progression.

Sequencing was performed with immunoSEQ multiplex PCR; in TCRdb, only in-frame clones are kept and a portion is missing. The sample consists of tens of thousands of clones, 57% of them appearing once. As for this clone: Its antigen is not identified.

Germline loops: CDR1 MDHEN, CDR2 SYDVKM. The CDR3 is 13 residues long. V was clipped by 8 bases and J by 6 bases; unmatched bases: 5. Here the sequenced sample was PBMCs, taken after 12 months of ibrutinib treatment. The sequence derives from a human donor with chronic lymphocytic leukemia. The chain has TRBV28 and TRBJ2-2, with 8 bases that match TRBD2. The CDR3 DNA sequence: TGTGCCAGCTCGGCCGGGAGGGCCGGGGAGCTGTTTTTT. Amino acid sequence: CASSAGRAGELFF. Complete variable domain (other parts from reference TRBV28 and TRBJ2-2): DVKVTQSSRYLVKRTGEKVFLECVQDMDHENMFWYRQDPGLGLRLIYFSYDVKMKEKGDIPEGYSVSREKKERFSLILESASTNQTSMYLCASSAGRAGELFFGEGSRLTVL.